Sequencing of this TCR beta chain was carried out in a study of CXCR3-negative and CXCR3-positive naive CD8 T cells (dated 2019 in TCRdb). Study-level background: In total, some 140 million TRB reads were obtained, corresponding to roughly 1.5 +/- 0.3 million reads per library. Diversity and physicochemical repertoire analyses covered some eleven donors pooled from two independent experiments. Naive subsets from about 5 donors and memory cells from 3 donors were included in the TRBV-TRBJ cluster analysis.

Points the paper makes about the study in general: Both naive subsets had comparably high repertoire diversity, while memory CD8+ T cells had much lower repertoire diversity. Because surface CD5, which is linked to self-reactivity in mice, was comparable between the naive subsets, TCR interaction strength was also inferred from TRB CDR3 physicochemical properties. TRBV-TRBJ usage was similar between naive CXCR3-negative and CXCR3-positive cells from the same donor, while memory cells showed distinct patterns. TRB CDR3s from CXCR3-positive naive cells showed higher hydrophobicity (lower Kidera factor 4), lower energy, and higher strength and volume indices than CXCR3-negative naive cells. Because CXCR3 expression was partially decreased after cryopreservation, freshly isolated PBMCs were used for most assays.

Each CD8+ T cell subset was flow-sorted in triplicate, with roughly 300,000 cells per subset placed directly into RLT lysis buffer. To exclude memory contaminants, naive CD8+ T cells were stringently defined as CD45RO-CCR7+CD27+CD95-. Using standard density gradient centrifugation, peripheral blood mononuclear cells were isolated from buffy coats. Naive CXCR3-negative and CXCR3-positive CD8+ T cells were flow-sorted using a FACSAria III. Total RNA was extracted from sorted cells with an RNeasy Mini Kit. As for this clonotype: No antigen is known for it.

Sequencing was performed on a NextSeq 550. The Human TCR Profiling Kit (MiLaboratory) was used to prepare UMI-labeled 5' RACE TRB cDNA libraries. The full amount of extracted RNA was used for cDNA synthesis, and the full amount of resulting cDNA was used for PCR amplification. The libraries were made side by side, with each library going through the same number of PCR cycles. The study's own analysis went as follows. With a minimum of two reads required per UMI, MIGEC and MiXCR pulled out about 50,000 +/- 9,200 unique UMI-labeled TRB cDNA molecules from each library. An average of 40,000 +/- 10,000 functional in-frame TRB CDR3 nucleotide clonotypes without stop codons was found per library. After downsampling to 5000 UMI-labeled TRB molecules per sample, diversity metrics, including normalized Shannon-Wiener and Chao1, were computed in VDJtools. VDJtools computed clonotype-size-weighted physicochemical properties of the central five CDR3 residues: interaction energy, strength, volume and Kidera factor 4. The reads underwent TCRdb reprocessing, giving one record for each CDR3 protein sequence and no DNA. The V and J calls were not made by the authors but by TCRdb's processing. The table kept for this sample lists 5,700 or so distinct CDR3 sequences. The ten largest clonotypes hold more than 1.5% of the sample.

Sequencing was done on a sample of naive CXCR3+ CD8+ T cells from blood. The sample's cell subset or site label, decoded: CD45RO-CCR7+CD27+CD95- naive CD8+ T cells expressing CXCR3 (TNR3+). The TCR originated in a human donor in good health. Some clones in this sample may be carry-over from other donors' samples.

The CDR3 is CSARVDRGTTNEKLFF. This chain is built from TRBV20-1 and TRBJ1-4; TCRdb indicates TRBD1, and absent DNA this call remains unverified. From its cysteine to its phenylalanine, the CDR3 spans 16 amino acids. DNA was not recorded. The germline V gene (reference sequence) sets CDR1 to DFQATT and CDR2 to SNEGSKA.